This entry describes one T cell receptor (beta chain). The antigen is undetermined. Generated by immunoSEQ multiplex PCR, the TCRdb table keeps only in-frame clones and is missing some. The profile shows 110,000 to 150,000 clones, about 78% of them singletons. The source of the sample is a study of cytotoxic CD8 clonotypes in ibrutinib-treated CLL. CDR3 length: 13 residues. CDR1 and CDR2 from the germline V gene are LNHDA and SQIVND (reference sequence). With 6 bases removed from V and 8 bases from J, the gap between germline ends came to 13 bases. Notes on the study in general: Higher clonality was seen at ibrutinib response and a return toward baseline at progression. Sustained-remission and progressing patients had unequal sampling times. Baseline-level clonality went beyond age-matched healthy donors and moved in step with circulating CD8+ T-cell counts.

The chain carries TRBV19 and TRBJ1-4; D not certain. The sequence derives from a human donor with chronic lymphocytic leukemia. The sequencing used PBMCs, collected after 24 months of ibrutinib treatment. The CDR3 DNA reads as TGTGCCAGTAGCCTAAGTCGGGGAGAAAAACTGTTTTTT. As protein: CASSLSRGEKLFF.